This T cell receptor beta chain was profiled in a study of beta chain features in type 1 diabetes. Only a few counts were recorded for this clone. Its antigen is unidentified. Findings and caveats of the study: Within each of all four CD4+ subsets, Type 1 diabetes patients had TCRB CDR3s that were moderately but significantly shorter.

This CDR3 region has 12 residues. Germline V lookup: CDR1 SNHLY, CDR2 FYNNEI. Trimming cost V 6 bases and J 4 bases, with 8 bases left between them. Sequenced material consisted of expressed TCRB transcripts (all of the isolated RNA was reverse transcribed). Here immunoSEQ multiplex PCR was the method, and the copy in TCRdb shows in-frame clones only, minus some. The data show about 230,000 clones, approximately 16% seen once. This receptor was identified in a man aged 30 to 45 with type 1 diabetes. The chain joins TRBV2 to TRBJ2-3, with no clear D. The sequencing sample was made of naive CD4+ T cells from blood. CDR3 sequence reads: CASRTDPDTQYF. The CDR3 nucleotides are TGTGCCAGCAGAACGGACCCAGATACGCAGTATTTT.